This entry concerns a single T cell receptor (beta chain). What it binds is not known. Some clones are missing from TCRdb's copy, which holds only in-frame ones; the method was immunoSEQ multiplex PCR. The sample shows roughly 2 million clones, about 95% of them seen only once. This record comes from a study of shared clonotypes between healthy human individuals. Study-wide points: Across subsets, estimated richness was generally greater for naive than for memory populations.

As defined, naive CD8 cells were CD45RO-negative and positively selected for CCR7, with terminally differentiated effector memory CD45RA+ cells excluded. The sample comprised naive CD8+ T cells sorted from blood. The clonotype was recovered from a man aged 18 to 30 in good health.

The CDR3 sequence: CASSLPGQGGTEAFF. The DNA for the CDR3 is TGTGCCAGCAGCCTTCCGGGACAGGGAGGAACTGAAGCTTTCTTT. The chain is built from TRBV11-2 and TRBJ1-1; 9 bases fit TRBD1. Germline CDR1 and CDR2: SGHAT and FQNNGV. This CDR3 spans 15 amino acids. V was pared by 5 bases and J by 5 bases, with 9 bases of the junction left unmatched. The complete variable domain, with remaining parts taken from reference TRBV11-2 and TRBJ1-1, reads EAGVAQSPRYKIIEKRQSVAFWCNPISGHATLYWYQQILGQGPKLLIQFQNNGVVDDSQLPKDRFSAERLKGVDSTLKIQPAKLEDSAVYLCASSLPGQGGTEAFFGQGTRLTVV.